A selection of T cell receptor beta chains follows, all from one sample in a study of T cell repertoires in cytomegalovirus infection. MiXCR, run by TCRdb on the reads, gives a single entry per CDR3 protein. The table has hundreds of thousands of distinct CDR3 sequences, roughly 46% seen once. Their antigen targets remain unknown. Source: cultured PBMCs, taken from culture after CMV antigen stimulation. These receptors were taken from a human donor in good health (CMV status not recorded). Some clones in this sample may be carry-over from other donors' samples. Each CDR3 is given with its conserved first and last residue. The D gene is left open where the match is weak. Clone size is not always given. Where it is, it says once, few, many or a class for expanded clones.

J: TRBJ2-3
D: TRBD2
size: many
V: TRBV7-6
DNA: TGTGCCAGCAGCTATACTAGCGGGCAGTCGCATTTT
CDR3: CASSYTSGQSHF

J: TRBJ2-7
D: -
size: few
V: TRBV4-2
DNA: TGTGCCAGCACAAAGGGGTACGAGCAGTACTTC
CDR3: CASTKGYEQYF

J: TRBJ2-3
D: -
size: once
V: TRBV19
DNA: TGTGCCAGTCGGGATTGGGGGACCAAAGAAGCTAGTTATACGCAGTATTTT
CDR3: CASRDWGTKEASYTQYF

J: TRBJ2-7
D: -
size: -
V: TRBV12-3/TRBV12-4
DNA: TGTGCCAGCAGTTCGAGACACATCTACGAGCAGTACTTC
CDR3: CASSSRHIYEQYF

J: TRBJ2-3
D: -
size: -
V: TRBV12-3/TRBV12-4
DNA: TGTGCCAGCAGTTTTGGGGCAGTTACAGATACGCAGTATTTT
CDR3: CASSFGAVTDTQYF

J: TRBJ2-3
D: -
size: -
V: TRBV23-1
DNA: TGCGCCAGCAGCGGTAGTAGCACAGATACGCAGTATTTT
CDR3: CASSGSSTDTQYF

J: TRBJ2-5
D: -
size: -
V: TRBV12-3/TRBV12-4
DNA: TGTGCCAGCAGTTCTTGGGGAAGCCGGGCGGGAGAGACCCAGTACTTC
CDR3: CASSSWGSRAGETQYF

J: TRBJ1-5
D: -
size: -
V: TRBV27
DNA: TGTGCCAGCAGTCCACGAGTTTTCCCCCTTGACGGGCTCAATCAGCCCCAGCATTTT
CDR3: CASSPRVFPLDGLNQPQHF

J: TRBJ1-1
D: -
size: -
V: TRBV7-2
DNA: TGTGCCAGCAGCTTAGGGGGGACGGTGAACACTGAAGCTTTCTTT
CDR3: CASSLGGTVNTEAFF

J: TRBJ1-5
D: -
size: few
V: TRBV28
DNA: TGTGCCAGCTGGAATTCGGGAGTTAGCAATCAGCCCCAGCATTTT
CDR3: CASWNSGVSNQPQHF

J: TRBJ2-7
D: -
size: few
V: TRBV10-3
DNA: TGTGCCACTCAGGGGACGGGCGAGCAGTACTTC
CDR3: CATQGTGEQYF

J: TRBJ1-6
D: -
size: -
V: TRBV28
DNA: TGTGCCAGCAGCCGAATCGGGAAGAGGGGTTCACCCCTCCACTTT
CDR3: CASSRIGKRGSPLHF

J: TRBJ2-2
D: TRBD2
size: -
V: TRBV20-1
DNA: TGCAGTGCTAGGAGGGTCTTAGCGGGAGCCGGGGAGCTGTTTTTT
CDR3: CSARRVLAGAGELFF

J: TRBJ2-1
D: -
size: -
V: TRBV6-1
DNA: TGTGCCAGCAGGCGTGGCGTGGCGAATGAGCAGTTCTTC
CDR3: CASRRGVANEQFF

J: TRBJ2-1
D: -
size: few
V: TRBV12-3/TRBV12-4
DNA: TGTGCCAGCAGGGAAACTAGCGAGCAGTTCTTC
CDR3: CASRETSEQFF

J: TRBJ2-1
D: -
size: -
V: TRBV6-1
DNA: TGTGCCAGCAGTGAAGCCCACGAAGATGAGCAGTTCTTC
CDR3: CASSEAHEDEQFF

J: TRBJ2-5
D: -
size: -
V: TRBV10-3
DNA: TGTGCCATCAGTGGTCGGGGTCAAGAGACCCAGTACTTC
CDR3: CAISGRGQETQYF

J: TRBJ2-1
D: -
size: few
V: TRBV7-9
DNA: TGTGCCAGCAGCTACGCGGTATTGAGTGAGCAGTTCTTC
CDR3: CASSYAVLSEQFF

J: TRBJ2-1
D: TRBD2
size: once
V: TRBV4-2
DNA: TGTGCCAGCAGCTACGGGACTAGCGGGGGGGACAATGAGCAGTTCTTC
CDR3: CASSYGTSGGDNEQFF

J: TRBJ2-7
D: -
size: -
V: TRBV6-6
DNA: TGTGCAGCTAGGCCGGGGCGGGGAAACTACGAGCAGTACTTC
CDR3: CAARPGRGNYEQYF

J: TRBJ2-2
D: -
size: -
V: TRBV7-8
DNA: TGTGCCAGCAGCTTACAACAGGGCGACACCGGGGAGCTGTTTTTT
CDR3: CASSLQQGDTGELFF

J: TRBJ2-7
D: -
size: -
V: TRBV7-2
DNA: TGTGCCAGCAGCTACAGGGAGGGGACCTACGAGCAGTACTTC
CDR3: CASSYREGTYEQYF

J: TRBJ1-2
D: -
size: -
V: TRBV7-4
DNA: TGTGCCAGCAGCTCGCCGGGGAGCAACTATGGCTACACCTTC
CDR3: CASSSPGSNYGYTF

J: TRBJ2-7
D: -
size: -
V: TRBV20-1
DNA: TGCAGTGCTAGAGATCCCCGAGGGAGCTCCTACGAGCAGTACTTC
CDR3: CSARDPRGSSYEQYF

J: TRBJ2-1
D: TRBD2
size: few
V: TRBV6-8
DNA: TGTGCCAGCAGTTACATGACTAGCGGGGAGTGGTTCTTC
CDR3: CASSYMTSGEWFF

J: TRBJ2-5
D: -
size: -
V: TRBV2
DNA: TGTGCCAGCAGTACAGTCACCCCTGGGGAGACCCAGTACTTC
CDR3: CASSTVTPGETQYF

J: TRBJ1-1
D: -
size: few
V: TRBV7-9
DNA: TGTGCCAGCAGCTTCGATGCGGGGACCCAAGCTTTCTTT
CDR3: CASSFDAGTQAFF

J: TRBJ2-1
D: -
size: few
V: TRBV19
DNA: TGTGCCAGTAGTATAGAGCCCCCCCTGACAGTCTACAATGAGCAGTTCTTC
CDR3: CASSIEPPLTVYNEQFF

J: TRBJ1-4
D: -
size: -
V: TRBV12-3/TRBV12-4
DNA: TGTGCCAGCAGTTTAGGAGTAGGCACGGCCCTGTTTTTT
CDR3: CASSLGVGTALFF

J: TRBJ2-5
D: -
size: -
V: TRBV6-5
DNA: TGTGCCAGCAGGAACGACGGACGAAGGTACCAAGAGACCCAGTACTTC
CDR3: CASRNDGRRYQETQYF

J: TRBJ1-1
D: -
size: -
V: TRBV10-3
DNA: TGTGCCATCAGTGAGTCAAGGTTTACGACAAACACTGAAGCTTTCTTT
CDR3: CAISESRFTTNTEAFF

J: TRBJ2-7
D: -
size: -
V: TRBV7-9
DNA: TGTGCCAGCAGCTTAGATTATACCGAGCAGTACTTC
CDR3: CASSLDYTEQYF

J: TRBJ2-3
D: -
size: -
V: TRBV29-1
DNA: TGCAGCGTTGCGGGAAGCAACGTAGATACGCAGTATTTT
CDR3: CSVAGSNVDTQYF

J: TRBJ1-5
D: -
size: -
V: TRBV18
DNA: TGTGCCAGCTCACAAGGCGTGGGCGGCAATCAGCCCCAGCATTTT
CDR3: CASSQGVGGNQPQHF

J: TRBJ2-3
D: -
size: -
V: TRBV7-9
DNA: TGTGCCAGCAGTACGAGGGGGTGGGCAGATACGCAGTATTTT
CDR3: CASSTRGWADTQYF

J: TRBJ2-1
D: TRBD2
size: -
V: TRBV20-1
DNA: TGCAGTGCAACCACTGAGCGGGGGGTCTACAATGAGCAGTTCTTC
CDR3: CSATTERGVYNEQFF

J: TRBJ1-3
D: -
size: few
V: TRBV11-2
DNA: TGTGCCAGCAGCTTAGATTGGAGCGGAAACACCATATATTTT
CDR3: CASSLDWSGNTIYF

J: TRBJ2-7
D: -
size: -
V: TRBV28
DNA: TGTGCCAGCAGTTTAAGGGATAACCTCTACGAGCAGTACTTC
CDR3: CASSLRDNLYEQYF

J: TRBJ2-1
D: TRBD1
size: -
V: TRBV7-9
DNA: TGTGCCAGCAGCTTAACTCCAGACAGGGTGAAGGGGCATGAGCAGTTCTTC
CDR3: CASSLTPDRVKGHEQFF

J: TRBJ2-5
D: -
size: -
V: TRBV4-1
DNA: TGCGCCAGCAGCTATACAGGGCTTGAAGAGACCCAGTACTTC
CDR3: CASSYTGLEETQYF

J: TRBJ2-7
D: TRBD2
size: -
V: TRBV6-2/TRBV6-3
DNA: TGTGCCAGCAGTTACTCGATACGGGAGGGTGCCTACGAGCAGTACTTC
CDR3: CASSYSIREGAYEQYF

J: TRBJ1-2
D: -
size: -
V: TRBV7-2
DNA: TGTGCCAGCAGCTTACTCAGGGTGGGTGGCTACACCTTC
CDR3: CASSLLRVGGYTF

J: TRBJ2-1
D: -
size: -
V: TRBV7-9
DNA: TGTGCCAGCAGCTTAGGTCTGGTGGGGCAGTTCTTC
CDR3: CASSLGLVGQFF

J: TRBJ1-1
D: -
size: -
V: TRBV11-1
DNA: TGTGCCAGCAGCTTCTACGAGGGGGACACTGAAGCTTTCTTT
CDR3: CASSFYEGDTEAFF

J: TRBJ1-5
D: -
size: -
V: TRBV19
DNA: TGTGCCAGTAGTATGTCGGCCGGGGTGAATCAGCCCCAGCATTTT
CDR3: CASSMSAGVNQPQHF

J: TRBJ1-6
D: -
size: -
V: TRBV6-1
DNA: TGTGCCAGCAGTGAACGGGGGGTTTCACCCCTCCACTTT
CDR3: CASSERGVSPLHF

J: TRBJ2-1
D: -
size: once
V: TRBV20-1
DNA: TGCAGTGCCACACCCCGTGTCAATGAGCAGTTCTTC
CDR3: CSATPRVNEQFF

J: TRBJ2-3
D: -
size: -
V: TRBV18
DNA: TGTGCCAGCTCACCGCCCCGAGGAGGGAGTGGCACAGATACGCAGTATTTT
CDR3: CASSPPRGGSGTDTQYF

J: TRBJ2-3
D: -
size: once
V: TRBV20-1
DNA: TGCAGTGCGGGTTGGACCGGTGATACGCAGTATTTT
CDR3: CSAGWTGDTQYF

J: TRBJ2-7
D: TRBD2
size: -
V: TRBV7-2
DNA: TGTGCCAGCAGCCCGCCGGGACTAGCGATAGCCTACGAGCAGTACTTC
CDR3: CASSPPGLAIAYEQYF

J: TRBJ1-1
D: -
size: -
V: TRBV7-2
DNA: TGTGCCAGCAGCGAAATCATGAACACTGAAGCTTTCTTT
CDR3: CASSEIMNTEAFF

J: TRBJ2-5
D: -
size: -
V: TRBV7-8
DNA: TGTGCCAGCAGCTTAGTGGCTAGCTCCGGGGAGACCCAGTACTTC
CDR3: CASSLVASSGETQYF

J: TRBJ1-2
D: -
size: few
V: TRBV10-3
DNA: TGTGCCATCAGTGAGTCGCGGTGGAATCACTATGGCTACACCTTC
CDR3: CAISESRWNHYGYTF

J: TRBJ2-2
D: TRBD2
size: -
V: TRBV12-3/TRBV12-4
DNA: TGTGCCAGCACCATAGCGGGGGGGACCACCGGGGAGCTGTTTTTT
CDR3: CASTIAGGTTGELFF

J: TRBJ1-6
D: -
size: many
V: TRBV7-6
DNA: TGTGCCAGCAGCGCCCCTTTTGGCCTACTCCACTTT
CDR3: CASSAPFGLLHF